These 8 T cell receptor beta chains originate from one sample sequenced in a study of blood T cell repertoires in COVID-19. Produced via immunoSEQ multiplex PCR; TCRdb's table is partial and in-frame only. The data contain around 440,000 clones, approximately 90% of them singletons. Sequenced: peripheral blood. Receptor source: a woman aged 50 to 60 with COVID-19, enrolled during active disease.

The V call is TRBV7-9, the J call TRBJ1-3; TRBD1 aligns across 7 bases. The CDR3 spans 16 residues. Germline trimming cut 0 bases from V and 0 bases from J; bases unmatched to any gene: 2. In germline, CDR1 is SEHNR, CDR2 FQNEAQ (reference sequence). CDR3 sequence reads: CASSLAPGGSGNTIYF. The CDR3 bases are TGTGCCAGCAGCTTAGCGCCAGGGGGCTCTGGAAACACCATATATTTT.

DNA of the CDR3: TGTGCCAGCAGCTTTGGGACAGGGGTATTCAGCACTGAAGCTTTCTTT. It encodes CASSFGTGVFSTEAFF. J is TRBJ1-1 and V is TRBV5-4; 10 nucleotides agree with TRBD1. The germline V gene encodes CDR1 SGHNT and CDR2 YYREEE (reference sequence). Trimming cost V 2 bases and J 4 bases; bases outside gene matches: 8. The CDR3 sequence is 16 residues long.

The chain is built from TRBV2 and TRBJ2-5, with D maybe TRBD1 (5 bases). The length of the CDR3 is 11 residues. V was trimmed by 11 bases and J by 2 bases, leaving 9 bases between them. Per the germline V gene, CDR1 is SNHLY and CDR2 is FYNNEI. CDR3 in DNA: TGTGCCCTAAAGGGGCAAGAGACCCAGTACTTC. Encoded protein: CALKGQETQYF.

This chain joins TRBV11-2 and TRBJ2-3, with TRBD2 matching 7 bases. The CDR3 has 15 residues. CDR1 and CDR2 (germline): SGHAT, FQNNGV. With 5 bases clipped from V and 5 bases from J, the junction kept 10 bases outside the gene matches. The CDR3 sequence: CASSRGGLPEDTQYF. Written as DNA, the CDR3 is TGTGCCAGCAGCCGCGGGGGACTCCCCGAAGATACGCAGTATTTT.

The rearrangement uses TRBV9 and TRBJ2-3; D is perhaps TRBD1 (5 bases). With 0 bases removed from V and 6 bases from J, the gap between germline ends came to 14 bases. CDR1 is SGDLS and CDR2 is YYNGEE in the germline V gene. This CDR3 is built from 15 residues. CDR3 coding DNA: TGTGCCAGCAGCGTAGTAGGAGCAGGGCCCGATACGCAGTATTTT. Translation: CASSVVGAGPDTQYF.

The chain employs TRBV7-6 and TRBJ2-5, with 9 bases lining up with TRBD1. Germline trimming cut 4 bases from V and 4 bases from J; bases unmatched to any gene: 7. CDR3 length equals 15 residues. The germline CDR1 and CDR2 sequences are SGHVS and FNYEAQ. Here the CDR3 reads CASSWKQGARETQYF. The CDR3 DNA reads TGTGCCAGCAGCTGGAAACAGGGGGCTCGAGAGACCCAGTACTTC.

The rearrangement joins TRBV5-1 to TRBJ2-6; 7 bases are a match to TRBD1. The germline V gene has CDR1 SGHRS and CDR2 YFSETQ. Trimming cost V 1 base and J 0 bases; bases outside gene matches: 1. The CDR3 is made up of 16 amino acids. The DNA of the CDR3 is TGCGCCAGCAGCTTGACAGGGGACTCTGGGGCCAACGTCCTGACTTTC. Protein sequence: CASSLTGDSGANVLTF.

V and J are TRBV28 and TRBJ2-7; possibly TRBD2 for D (5 bases). This CDR3 comprises 15 residues. V was shortened by 2 bases and J by 3 bases, with 14 bases between the two germline ends. CDR1 MDHEN and CDR2 SYDVKM come from the germline V gene. CDR3 sequence reads: CASSLGSLQNYEQYF. DNA of the CDR3: TGTGCCAGCAGTTTAGGGAGTTTACAGAACTACGAGCAGTACTTC.